One and the same sample provided the 5 T cell receptor beta chains below, sequenced in a study of cytotoxic CD8 clonotypes in ibrutinib-treated CLL (dated by TCRdb to the early 2020s). The sample's time point label, decoded: progressive disease on ibrutinib. Receptor amplification or capture employed the immunoSEQ multiplex PCR assay. The source is immuneACCESS, and TCRdb retained only in-frame sequences with V and J called. Part of the clones is not carried over; for the studies checked, unresolved V genes explain less than half of this, and the remainder is unexplained. The sample includes approximately 60,000 clones, with 50% to 65% observed a single time. Of the sample, 20% to 30% falls within the top ten clones. The sequencing here drew on PBMCs, taken at disease progression, from a patient treated with ibrutinib. Every receptor here comes from a human donor with chronic lymphocytic leukemia.

This chain connects TRBV2 to TRBJ2-7; D is perhaps TRBD2 (5 bases). This CDR3 is 13 amino acids long. V lost 4 bases and J 7 bases, leaving 14 bases between the germline ends. Germline CDR1 and CDR2: SNHLY and FYNNEI. In DNA form, the CDR3 reads TGTGCCAGCAGTGGGCGGGTATCATGGGAGCAGTACTTC. Translation: CASSGRVSWEQYF.

The gene calls are TRBV5-1 and TRBJ1-1, with D possibly being TRBD1 (5 bases). The germline V and J ends were trimmed by 5 bases and 4 bases, with 9 bases remaining between them. There are 12 residues in the CDR3. From germline, CDR1 is SGHRS and CDR2 YFSETQ. CDR3 loop: CASSWDATEAFF. In DNA, the CDR3 is TGCGCCAGCAGTTGGGACGCCACTGAAGCTTTCTTT.

CDR3 coding DNA: TGTGCCAGCAGCTTTTGGGGAAATGAGCAGTTCTTC. This encodes CASSFWGNEQFF. This sequence joins TRBV5-5 and TRBJ2-1; D gene ambiguous. Deletions cut 2 bases from V and 7 bases from J, with 7 bases between. This CDR3 region has 12 residues. Germline values: CDR1 SGHKS, CDR2 YYEKEE (reference sequence).

Here the CDR3 DNA reads TGTGCCAGCAGCTTGGGTGGGACAGGGATAATCTCTCGAATCACTGAAGCTTTCTTT. This translates into CASSLGGTGIISRITEAFF. The V call is TRBV5-6, the J call TRBJ1-1; 9 nucleotides match TRBD1. Germline CDR1 and CDR2: SGHDT and YYEEEE. CDR3 length: 19 residues. V lost 0 bases, J lost 4 bases, and 16 bases stayed unmatched. The variable domain in full, completed from reference TRBV5-6 and TRBJ1-1, reads DAGVTQSPTHLIKTRGQQVTLRCSPKSGHDTVSWYQQALGQGPQFIFQYYEEEERQRGNFPDRFSGHQFPNYSSELNVNALLLGDSALYLCASSLGGTGIISRITEAFFGQGTRLTVV.

The gene calls are TRBV5-6 and TRBJ2-1; tentatively, D is TRBD2 (6 bases). The CDR3 is 13 amino acids. The germline V gene encodes CDR1 SGHDT and CDR2 YYEEEE. Trimming cost V 1 base and J 9 bases, with 11 bases left between them. This CDR3 reads CASSLIPEGEQFF. The CDR3 DNA sequence: TGTGCCAGCAGCTTGATTCCGGAGGGTGAGCAGTTCTTC.